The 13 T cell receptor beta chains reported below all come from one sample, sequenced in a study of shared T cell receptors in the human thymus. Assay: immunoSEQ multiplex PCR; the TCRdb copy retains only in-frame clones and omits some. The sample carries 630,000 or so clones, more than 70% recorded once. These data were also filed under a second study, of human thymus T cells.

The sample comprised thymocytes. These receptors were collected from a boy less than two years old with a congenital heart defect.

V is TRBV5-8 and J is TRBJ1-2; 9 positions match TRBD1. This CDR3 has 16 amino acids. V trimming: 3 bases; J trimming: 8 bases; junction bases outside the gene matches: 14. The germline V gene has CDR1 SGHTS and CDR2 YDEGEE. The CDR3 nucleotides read TGTGCCAGCAGCTACAAGGGACAGGGACAGAGGGACGGCTACACCTTC. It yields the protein CASSYKGQGQRDGYTF.

The CDR3 region is CASSLLRGKTTNEKLFF. The CDR3 DNA follows: TGTGCCAGCAGTCTCTTAAGGGGGAAAACAACTAATGAAAAACTGTTTTTT. This chain links TRBV28 with TRBJ1-4; D possibly corresponds to TRBD1 (6 bases). The ends were cut back, 5 bases at V and 0 bases at J, with 16 bases in the middle. CDR3 length equals 17 residues. The germline gives CDR1 MDHEN, CDR2 SYDVKM.

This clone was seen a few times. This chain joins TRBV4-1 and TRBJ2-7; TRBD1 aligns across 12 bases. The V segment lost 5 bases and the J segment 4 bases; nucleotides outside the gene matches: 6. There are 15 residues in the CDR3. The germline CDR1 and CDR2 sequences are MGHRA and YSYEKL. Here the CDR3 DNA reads TGCGCCAGCAGCACGACGGGACAGGGGGCTTACGAGCAGTACTTC. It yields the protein CASSTTGQGAYEQYF.

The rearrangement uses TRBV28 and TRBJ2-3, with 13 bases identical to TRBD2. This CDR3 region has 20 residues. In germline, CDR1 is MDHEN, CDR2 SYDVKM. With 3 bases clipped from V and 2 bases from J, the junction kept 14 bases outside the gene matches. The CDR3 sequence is CASSLEDALLAGGFTDTQYF. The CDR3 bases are TGTGCCAGCAGTTTGGAGGACGCACTACTAGCGGGGGGGTTCACAGATACGCAGTATTTT.

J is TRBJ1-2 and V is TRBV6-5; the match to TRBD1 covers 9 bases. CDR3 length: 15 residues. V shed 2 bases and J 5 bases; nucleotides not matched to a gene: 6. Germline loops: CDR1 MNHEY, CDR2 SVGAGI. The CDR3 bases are TGTGCCAGCAGTTACAGGACAGGGGATTGGTATGGCTACACCTTC. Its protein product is CASSYRTGDWYGYTF.

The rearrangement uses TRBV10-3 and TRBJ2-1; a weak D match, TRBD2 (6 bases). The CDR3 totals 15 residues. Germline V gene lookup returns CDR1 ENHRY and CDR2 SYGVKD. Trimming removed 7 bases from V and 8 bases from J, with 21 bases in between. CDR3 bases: TGTGCCATCAATAACCGGGACTCCCTCAGCGATGAGCAGTTCTTC. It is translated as CAINNRDSLSDEQFF.

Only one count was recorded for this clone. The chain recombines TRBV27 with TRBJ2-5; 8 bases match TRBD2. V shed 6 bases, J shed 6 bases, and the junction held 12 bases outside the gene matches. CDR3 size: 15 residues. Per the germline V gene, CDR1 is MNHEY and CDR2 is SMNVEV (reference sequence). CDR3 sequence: CASSSQRGFNKTQYF. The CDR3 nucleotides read TGTGCCAGCAGCTCCCAGCGGGGGTTTAACAAGACCCAGTACTTC.

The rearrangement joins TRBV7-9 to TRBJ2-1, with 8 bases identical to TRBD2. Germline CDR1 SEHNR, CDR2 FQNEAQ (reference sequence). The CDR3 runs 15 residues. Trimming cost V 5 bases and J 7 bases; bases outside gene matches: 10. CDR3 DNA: TGTGCCAGCAGCCCCCGGGGGGGCTTGGTAAATGAGCAGTTCTTC. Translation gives CASSPRGGLVNEQFF.

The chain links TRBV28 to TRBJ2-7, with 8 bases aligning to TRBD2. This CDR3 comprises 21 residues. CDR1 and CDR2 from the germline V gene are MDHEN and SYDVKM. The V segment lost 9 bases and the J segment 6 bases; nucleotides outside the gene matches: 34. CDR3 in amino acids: CASIGEQPASLSGRHRGEQYF. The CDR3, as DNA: TGTGCCAGTATAGGGGAACAGCCGGCCTCTTTAAGCGGGAGACATAGGGGCGAGCAGTACTTC.

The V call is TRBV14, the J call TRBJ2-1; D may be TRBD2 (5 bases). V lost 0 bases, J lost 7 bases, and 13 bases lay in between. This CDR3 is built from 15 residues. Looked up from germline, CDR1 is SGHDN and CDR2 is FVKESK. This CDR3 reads CASSQEGNRRNEQFF. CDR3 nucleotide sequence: TGTGCCAGCAGCCAAGAAGGGAACCGGAGGAATGAGCAGTTCTTC.

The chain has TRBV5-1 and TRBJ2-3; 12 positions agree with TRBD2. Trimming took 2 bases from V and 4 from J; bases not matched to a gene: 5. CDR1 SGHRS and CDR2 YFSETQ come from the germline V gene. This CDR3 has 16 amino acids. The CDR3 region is CASSLTGTSGPDTQYF. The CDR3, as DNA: TGCGCCAGCAGCTTAACCGGGACTAGCGGGCCAGATACGCAGTATTTT.

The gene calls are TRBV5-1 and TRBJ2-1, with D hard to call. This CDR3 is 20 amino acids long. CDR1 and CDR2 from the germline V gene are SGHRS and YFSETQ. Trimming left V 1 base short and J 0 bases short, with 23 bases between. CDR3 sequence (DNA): TGCGCCAGCAGCTTGCGGCAGAGTGCGACCTACAGTCGCTCCTACAATGAGCAGTTCTTC. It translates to CASSLRQSATYSRSYNEQFF. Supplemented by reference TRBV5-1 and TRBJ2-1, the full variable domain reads KAGVTQTPRYLIKTRGQQVTLSCSPISGHRSVSWYQQTPGQGLQFLFEYFSETQRNKGNFPGRFSGRQFSNSRSEMNVSTLELGDSALYLCASSLRQSATYSRSYNEQFFGPGTRLTVL.

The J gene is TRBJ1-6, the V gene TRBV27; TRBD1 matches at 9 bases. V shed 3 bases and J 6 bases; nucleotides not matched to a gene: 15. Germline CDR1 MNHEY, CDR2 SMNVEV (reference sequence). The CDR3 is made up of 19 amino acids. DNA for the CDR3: TGTGCCAGCAGTTTGGCGCGGACAAGACAGGGGGGTCCTAATTCACCCCTCCACTTT. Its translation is CASSLARTRQGGPNSPLHF.